The clone carrying this TCR beta chain was observed a few times. Researchers amplified the TCR beta CDR3 regions from RNA transcripts. With the HTBI primer set, the TCR CDR3 went through a first round of RT-PCR. MiXCR, run by TCRdb on the multiplex PCR reads, gives a single entry per CDR3 protein. The data hold 250,000 or so distinct CDR3 sequences, with over 12% observed a single time. These data are taken from a study of T cells in Graves' hyperthyroidism and ophthalmopathy. About the research overall: Pretreatment peripheral blood was obtained at initial diagnosis.

The blood sample predates any ophthalmopathy symptoms, coming from first hyperthyroidism diagnosis. About 10 ml fresh peripheral blood yielded the PBMCs. This receptor was identified in a woman aged 50 to 60 with Graves' hyperthyroidism that later progressed to Graves' ophthalmopathy. Sequencing was performed on blood.

CDR3 residues: CASSKSAPPYEQYF. The DNA for the CDR3 is TGTGCCAGCAGCAAAAGCGCCCCCCCTTACGAGCAGTACTTC. This chain joins TRBV2 and TRBJ2-7; D remains ambiguous. Germline-derived CDR1 and CDR2 are SNHLY and FYNNEI. The V end was cut by 6 bases, the J end by 4 bases, with 16 bases between. CDR3 length equals 14 residues.